The rows below give T cell receptor beta chains drawn from one sample of a study of blood T cell repertoires in COVID-19. Method: immunoSEQ multiplex PCR; TCRdb's copy keeps in-frame clones and lacks some. Of more than 300,000 clones in the sample, around 92% were seen once. The specimen sequenced was peripheral blood. These receptors originate from a young man who had recovered from COVID-19. CDR3s include the opening cysteine and the closing phenylalanine or tryptophan. Fields, in order: V gene, clone size, J gene, D gene, CDR3 protein, CDR3 DNA. A D gene is named only where the DNA matches it firmly. The listing skips clone size in some rows; elsewhere it reads once, few, many or a size class.

V gene: TRBV5-1
clone size: -
J gene: TRBJ2-5
D gene: -
CDR3 protein: CASSLFVSAEETQYF
CDR3 DNA: TGCGCCAGCAGCTTGTTTGTTAGCGCCGAAGAGACCCAGTACTTC

V gene: TRBV6-1
clone size: -
J gene: TRBJ2-1
D gene: TRBD1
CDR3 protein: CASSEVTGTGQFF
CDR3 DNA: TGTGCCAGCAGTGAAGTAACCGGGACAGGGCAGTTCTTC

V gene: TRBV5-4
clone size: -
J gene: TRBJ2-1
D gene: TRBD1
CDR3 protein: CASSSGQGGYNEQFF
CDR3 DNA: TGTGCCAGCAGTTCTGGACAGGGGGGCTACAATGAGCAGTTCTTC

V gene: TRBV27
clone size: once
J gene: TRBJ2-1
D gene: TRBD1
CDR3 protein: CASSLDRANEQFF
CDR3 DNA: TGTGCCAGCAGTTTGGACAGGGCAAATGAGCAGTTCTTC

V gene: TRBV3-1/TRBV3-2
clone size: few
J gene: TRBJ1-2
D gene: -
CDR3 protein: CASSQDRAYGYTF
CDR3 DNA: TGTGCCAGCAGCCAAGACAGGGCCTATGGCTACACCTTC

V gene: TRBV6-2/TRBV6-3
clone size: -
J gene: TRBJ1-1
D gene: TRBD1
CDR3 protein: CASSPDRVAEAFF
CDR3 DNA: TGTGCCAGCAGTCCCGACAGGGTAGCTGAAGCTTTCTTT

V gene: TRBV5-6
clone size: once
J gene: TRBJ2-1
D gene: TRBD2
CDR3 protein: CASSLESSGGARQFF
CDR3 DNA: TGTGCCAGCAGCTTGGAGAGTAGCGGGGGGGCGAGGCAGTTCTTC

V gene: TRBV9
clone size: -
J gene: TRBJ2-1
D gene: TRBD2
CDR3 protein: CASSVLAGGDNEQFF
CDR3 DNA: TGTGCCAGCAGCGTACTAGCGGGTGGAGACAATGAGCAGTTCTTC

V gene: TRBV18
clone size: -
J gene: TRBJ2-7
D gene: -
CDR3 protein: CASSPQRGAGGSYEQYF
CDR3 DNA: TGTGCCAGCTCACCACAGCGAGGGGCAGGGGGGTCCTACGAGCAGTACTTC

V gene: TRBV5-1
clone size: -
J gene: TRBJ1-1
D gene: TRBD1
CDR3 protein: CASRPGTGGANTEAFF
CDR3 DNA: TGCGCCAGCAGGCCCGGGACAGGGGGCGCGAACACTGAAGCTTTCTTT

V gene: TRBV19
clone size: -
J gene: TRBJ2-3
D gene: -
CDR3 protein: CASSIVPGDTQYF
CDR3 DNA: TGTGCCAGTAGTATCGTACCGGGAGATACGCAGTATTTT

V gene: TRBV4-1
clone size: -
J gene: TRBJ2-1
D gene: TRBD1
CDR3 protein: CASSQAGTGLYEQFF
CDR3 DNA: TGCGCCAGCAGCCAAGCCGGGACAGGTCTCTATGAGCAGTTCTTC

V gene: TRBV14
clone size: once
J gene: TRBJ1-3
D gene: TRBD1
CDR3 protein: CASSQGQGTGNTIYF
CDR3 DNA: TGTGCCAGCAGCCAGGGACAGGGTACCGGAAACACCATATATTTT

V gene: TRBV6-5
clone size: -
J gene: TRBJ1-4
D gene: -
CDR3 protein: CASVGLSNEKLFF
CDR3 DNA: TGTGCCAGCGTGGGGCTGTCTAATGAAAAACTGTTTTTT

V gene: TRBV10-1
clone size: few
J gene: TRBJ1-5
D gene: -
CDR3 protein: CASSGGGACDQPQHF
CDR3 DNA: TGCGCCAGCAGCGGCGGAGGGGCTTGCGATCAGCCCCAGCATTTT

V gene: TRBV27
clone size: -
J gene: TRBJ2-7
D gene: TRBD1
CDR3 protein: CASSSTFSGQGLGNPYEQYF
CDR3 DNA: TGTGCCAGCAGCAGCACATTTTCGGGACAGGGCTTAGGAAATCCCTACGAGCAGTACTTC

V gene: TRBV10-3
clone size: -
J gene: TRBJ2-5
D gene: -
CDR3 protein: CAISESRGGGQETQYF
CDR3 DNA: TGTGCCATCAGTGAGTCGCGAGGGGGTGGCCAAGAGACCCAGTACTTC

V gene: TRBV9
clone size: -
J gene: TRBJ2-1
D gene: -
CDR3 protein: CASSVEEAKSNEQFF
CDR3 DNA: TGTGCCAGCAGCGTAGAGGAGGCCAAATCCAATGAGCAGTTCTTC

V gene: TRBV6-5
clone size: -
J gene: TRBJ1-5
D gene: TRBD1
CDR3 protein: CASDAGTGKVQPQHF
CDR3 DNA: TGTGCCAGCGACGCCGGGACAGGGAAGGTTCAGCCCCAGCATTTT

V gene: TRBV4-1
clone size: -
J gene: TRBJ1-4
D gene: TRBD1
CDR3 protein: CASSQPGTGTTNEKLFF
CDR3 DNA: TGCGCCAGCAGCCAGCCCGGGACAGGGACAACTAATGAAAAACTGTTTTTT

V gene: TRBV24-1
clone size: -
J gene: TRBJ1-6
D gene: TRBD1
CDR3 protein: CATSDPTTGGWHSPLHF
CDR3 DNA: TGTGCCACCAGTGATCCAACGACAGGGGGATGGCATTCACCCCTCCACTTT

V gene: TRBV19
clone size: -
J gene: TRBJ2-3
D gene: TRBD2
CDR3 protein: CASSSPSAGGPPDTQYF
CDR3 DNA: TGTGCCAGTAGTTCCCCCTCCGCGGGGGGGCCCCCAGATACGCAGTATTTT

V gene: TRBV3-1/TRBV3-2
clone size: -
J gene: TRBJ1-2
D gene: -
CDR3 protein: CASSQEVQGLGGYTF
CDR3 DNA: TGTGCCAGCAGCCAAGAGGTACAGGGTTTGGGTGGCTACACCTTC

V gene: TRBV6-5
clone size: -
J gene: TRBJ2-1
D gene: -
CDR3 protein: CASSTGEFSYNEQFF
CDR3 DNA: TGTGCCAGCAGTACGGGAGAATTCTCCTACAATGAGCAGTTCTTC

V gene: TRBV4-1
clone size: -
J gene: TRBJ2-7
D gene: TRBD2
CDR3 protein: CASSQVGGLAGGSFHEQYF
CDR3 DNA: TGCGCCAGCAGCCAAGTAGGCGGACTAGCGGGAGGTTCATTCCACGAGCAGTACTTC

V gene: TRBV5-1
clone size: -
J gene: TRBJ1-4
D gene: -
CDR3 protein: CASSLAPRQTENEKLFF
CDR3 DNA: TGCGCCAGCAGCTTGGCCCCTCGACAAACAGAAAATGAAAAACTGTTTTTT

V gene: TRBV7-6
clone size: -
J gene: TRBJ2-7
D gene: TRBD1
CDR3 protein: CASSPGQAGAYEQYF
CDR3 DNA: TGTGCCAGCAGCCCAGGACAGGCAGGGGCCTACGAGCAGTACTTC

V gene: TRBV19
clone size: -
J gene: TRBJ1-1
D gene: TRBD1
CDR3 protein: CASRDHRGRNTEAFF
CDR3 DNA: TGTGCCAGTAGGGACCACAGGGGAAGGAACACTGAAGCTTTCTTT

V gene: TRBV27
clone size: -
J gene: TRBJ2-1
D gene: -
CDR3 protein: CASSLRDNNNEQFF
CDR3 DNA: TGTGCCAGCAGTTTACGTGACAACAACAATGAGCAGTTCTTC

V gene: TRBV18
clone size: -
J gene: TRBJ1-1
D gene: -
CDR3 protein: CASSPVRGYTEAFF
CDR3 DNA: TGTGCCAGCTCACCAGTTCGAGGGTACACTGAAGCTTTCTTT

V gene: TRBV6-5
clone size: -
J gene: TRBJ2-2
D gene: TRBD2
CDR3 protein: CASSYSGSAGELFF
CDR3 DNA: TGTGCCAGCAGTTATAGCGGGAGTGCCGGGGAGCTGTTTTTT

V gene: TRBV10-3
clone size: -
J gene: TRBJ1-1
D gene: -
CDR3 protein: CAMGGDILTEAFF
CDR3 DNA: TGTGCCATGGGGGGGGACATACTCACTGAAGCTTTCTTT

V gene: TRBV10-1
clone size: -
J gene: TRBJ2-1
D gene: TRBD1
CDR3 protein: CASSPGTGGYNEQFF
CDR3 DNA: TGCGCCAGCAGCCCCGGGACAGGGGGTTACAATGAGCAGTTCTTC

V gene: TRBV7-6
clone size: -
J gene: TRBJ2-7
D gene: TRBD1
CDR3 protein: CASSWGTGTYEQYF
CDR3 DNA: TGTGCCAGCAGCTGGGGGACAGGGACCTACGAGCAGTACTTC

V gene: TRBV7-3
clone size: -
J gene: TRBJ2-3
D gene: TRBD2
CDR3 protein: CASSPLSGGQDTQYF
CDR3 DNA: TGTGCCAGCAGCCCCCTAAGCGGGGGGCAGGATACGCAGTATTTT

V gene: TRBV5-1
clone size: -
J gene: TRBJ2-1
D gene: TRBD2
CDR3 protein: CASSLGGSSPNEQFF
CDR3 DNA: TGCGCCAGCAGCTTAGGCGGGAGCTCGCCCAATGAGCAGTTCTTC

V gene: TRBV7-3
clone size: few
J gene: TRBJ2-1
D gene: -
CDR3 protein: CASSLGDLNEHNEQFF
CDR3 DNA: TGTGCCAGCAGCTTGGGGGACTTAAACGAACACAATGAGCAGTTCTTC

V gene: TRBV25-1
clone size: -
J gene: TRBJ2-7
D gene: TRBD2
CDR3 protein: CASSESGSYEQYF
CDR3 DNA: TGTGCCAGCAGTGAAAGCGGGAGCTACGAGCAGTACTTC

V gene: TRBV4-2
clone size: -
J gene: TRBJ1-2
D gene: -
CDR3 protein: CASSQDHYQYYGYTF
CDR3 DNA: TGTGCCAGCAGCCAAGATCACTACCAGTACTATGGCTACACCTTC

V gene: TRBV27
clone size: -
J gene: TRBJ2-5
D gene: TRBD1
CDR3 protein: CASSLSPSGGPQETQYF
CDR3 DNA: TGTGCCAGCAGTTTATCGCCGTCAGGGGGCCCCCAAGAGACCCAGTACTTC

V gene: TRBV15
clone size: few
J gene: TRBJ1-1
D gene: -
CDR3 protein: CATSRDRGTEAFF
CDR3 DNA: TGTGCCACCAGCAGAGATAGGGGGACTGAAGCTTTCTTT

V gene: TRBV18
clone size: -
J gene: TRBJ2-7
D gene: TRBD1
CDR3 protein: CASSHTQGAHEQYF
CDR3 DNA: TGTGCCAGCTCACATACACAGGGGGCACACGAGCAGTACTTC

V gene: TRBV6-7
clone size: -
J gene: TRBJ1-1
D gene: -
CDR3 protein: CASSYSIAFNPTEAFF
CDR3 DNA: TGTGCCAGCAGTTACTCGATCGCGTTTAATCCCACTGAAGCTTTCTTT

V gene: TRBV3-1/TRBV3-2
clone size: -
J gene: TRBJ1-5
D gene: TRBD1
CDR3 protein: CASSLTGQGNQPQHF
CDR3 DNA: TGTGCCAGCAGCCTTACGGGACAGGGTAATCAGCCCCAGCATTTT

V gene: TRBV27
clone size: -
J gene: TRBJ1-1
D gene: -
CDR3 protein: CASSLQIGQMAFF
CDR3 DNA: TGTGCCAGCAGTCTTCAAATCGGACAGATGGCTTTCTTT

V gene: TRBV6-5
clone size: -
J gene: TRBJ2-3
D gene: -
CDR3 protein: CASSYSGGVTDTQYF
CDR3 DNA: TGTGCCAGCAGTTACTCGGGCGGGGTGACAGATACGCAGTATTTT

V gene: TRBV5-1
clone size: -
J gene: TRBJ1-1
D gene: TRBD1
CDR3 protein: CASSLEQGAPGTEAFF
CDR3 DNA: TGCGCCAGCAGCTTGGAGCAGGGGGCGCCCGGAACTGAAGCTTTCTTT

V gene: TRBV7-9
clone size: -
J gene: TRBJ1-1
D gene: TRBD1
CDR3 protein: CASSQLRDRGPMNTEAFF
CDR3 DNA: TGTGCCAGCAGCCAACTAAGGGACAGGGGGCCCATGAACACTGAAGCTTTCTTT

V gene: TRBV19
clone size: -
J gene: TRBJ2-3
D gene: -
CDR3 protein: CASSSPGSTDTQYF
CDR3 DNA: TGTGCCAGTAGTTCACCAGGTAGCACAGATACGCAGTATTTT

V gene: TRBV6-5
clone size: -
J gene: TRBJ2-7
D gene: -
CDR3 protein: CASATQGRDEQYF
CDR3 DNA: TGTGCCAGCGCCACACAGGGAAGGGACGAGCAGTACTTC

V gene: TRBV6-5
clone size: -
J gene: TRBJ2-7
D gene: TRBD1
CDR3 protein: CASSYSQGVAYEQYF
CDR3 DNA: TGTGCCAGCAGTTACTCACAGGGGGTTGCCTACGAGCAGTACTTC

V gene: TRBV5-5
clone size: -
J gene: TRBJ2-1
D gene: -
CDR3 protein: CASSSWTTRLVKAEFF
CDR3 DNA: TGTGCCAGCAGCTCTTGGACCACAAGACTAGTAAAGGCGGAGTTCTTC

V gene: TRBV18
clone size: once
J gene: TRBJ2-3
D gene: TRBD2
CDR3 protein: CASSLSPGLAITDTQYF
CDR3 DNA: TGTGCCAGCTCCCTAAGTCCGGGACTAGCGATTACAGATACGCAGTATTTT

V gene: TRBV2
clone size: once
J gene: TRBJ2-1
D gene: -
CDR3 protein: CASSERGGTMVQFF
CDR3 DNA: TGTGCCAGCAGTGAACGGGGAGGTACAATGGTGCAGTTCTTC

V gene: TRBV19
clone size: -
J gene: TRBJ1-1
D gene: -
CDR3 protein: CASSGGPNTEAFF
CDR3 DNA: TGTGCCAGTAGCGGAGGGCCGAACACTGAAGCTTTCTTT

V gene: TRBV29-1
clone size: -
J gene: TRBJ2-7
D gene: TRBD1
CDR3 protein: CSAAGTGFYEQYF
CDR3 DNA: TGCAGCGCTGCCGGGACAGGTTTCTACGAGCAGTACTTC

V gene: TRBV3-1/TRBV3-2
clone size: -
J gene: TRBJ2-2
D gene: -
CDR3 protein: CASSQGLRANTGELFF
CDR3 DNA: TGTGCCAGCAGCCAAGGACTAAGAGCGAACACCGGGGAGCTGTTTTTT

V gene: TRBV7-2
clone size: -
J gene: TRBJ1-5
D gene: TRBD1
CDR3 protein: CASSLAYGTGIEPQHF
CDR3 DNA: TGTGCCAGCAGCTTAGCGTACGGGACAGGGATTGAGCCCCAGCATTTT

V gene: TRBV5-6
clone size: -
J gene: TRBJ2-5
D gene: -
CDR3 protein: CASSRVPETQYF
CDR3 DNA: TGTGCCAGCAGCCGCGTACCAGAGACCCAGTACTTC

V gene: TRBV6-5
clone size: -
J gene: TRBJ1-1
D gene: -
CDR3 protein: CASSLQGNTEAFF
CDR3 DNA: TGTGCCAGCAGTTTACAGGGGAACACTGAAGCTTTCTTT